Below, one TCR beta chain is given with its context. Possible read error: a much larger clone is one base away. Samples each had at least 5.5 micrograms of total RNA extracted. The data originate from a study of blood T cells in healthy people across ages. This CDR3 has 13 amino acids. The germline V gene has CDR1 MNHNY and CDR2 SVGAGI (reference sequence). V was cut by 2 bases and J by 0 bases, with 5 bases left in between. Sample-barcoded 5' priming and a J-beta primer mix drove a second PCR of roughly 7 to 11 cycles. Every sample gave at least 2.5 million paired-end reads containing CDR3. TCRdb redid the calling of the 5' RACE reads with MiXCR, one entry per CDR3 protein. The sample records under 1,000,000 distinct CDR3 sequences, roughly 34% being singletons.

Sequencing was carried out using blood. The clonotype was recovered from a man aged 18-30 years in good health. The rearrangement uses TRBV6-6 and TRBJ2-7; D gene ambiguous. The CDR3 spells CASSYGNSYEQYF. The CDR3 nucleotides read TGTGCCAGCAGTTACGGGAACTCCTACGAGCAGTACTTC.